Each of the 8 T cell receptor beta chains below was sequenced from the same sample in a study of technical replicates of blood from a handful of donors. Here immunoSEQ multiplex PCR was the method, and the copy in TCRdb shows in-frame clones only, minus some. The sample holds about 93,000 clones, roughly 96% seen once. Sequenced input: T cells isolated from PBMCs. The source is a human donor in good health.

The chain links TRBV5-1 to TRBJ2-1; possibly TRBD1 for D (6 bases). The germline V gene has CDR1 SGHRS and CDR2 YFSETQ. The V gene lost 3 bases and the J gene lost 4 bases, with 11 bases spanning the gap. CDR3 length: 14 residues. The CDR3 sequence is CASSSTGIYNEQFF. CDR3 bases: TGCGCCAGCAGCTCAACAGGGATATACAATGAGCAGTTCTTC.

The CDR3 region is CASRTEPLAKNIQYF. Written as DNA, the CDR3 is TGTGCCAGCCGAACAGAACCACTAGCCAAAAACATTCAGTACTTC. This chain connects TRBV28 to TRBJ2-4; D not resolved. The V end lost 8 bases, the J end lost 0 bases, and 14 bases lay between the germline ends. The CDR3 is 15 residues long. Germline V CDR1 and CDR2: MDHEN, SYDVKM.

The V gene is TRBV5-4, the J gene TRBJ1-1; maybe TRBD1 (6 bases). Germline V gives CDR1 SGHNT, CDR2 YYREEE (reference sequence). V dropped 4 bases and J dropped 1 base, with 8 bases sitting between them. The CDR3 is made up of 13 amino acids. The CDR3 DNA is TGTGCCAGCAGCGGACAGACGAACACTGAAGCTTTCTTT. As protein: CASSGQTNTEAFF.

DNA for the CDR3: TGTGCCAGCAGTTACTCGGGGAGCTCTGGAAACACCATATATTTT. Translating it yields CASSYSGSSGNTIYF. The chain couples TRBV6-5 to TRBJ1-3; no clear D gene. Germline loops: CDR1 MNHEY, CDR2 SVGAGI. This CDR3 comprises 15 residues. V was pared by 0 bases and J by 0 bases, with 6 bases between.

This chain links TRBV15 with TRBJ2-2; D possibly corresponds to TRBD2 (5 bases). The CDR3 spans 16 residues. Between the trimmed V and J ends, which lost 3 bases and 3 bases, there was a span of 14 bases. Germline assignment: CDR1 LNHNV and CDR2 YYDKDF (reference sequence). The DNA for the CDR3 is TGTGCCACCAGCAGGGAACCGGGATCTTACACCGGGGAGCTGTTTTTT. This encodes CATSREPGSYTGELFF. Looking up the rest from reference TRBV15 and TRBJ2-2 gives the full variable domain: DAMVIQNPRYQVTQFGKPVTLSCSQTLNHNVMYWYQQKSSQAPKLLFHYYDKDFNNEADTPDNFQSRRPNTSFCFLDIRSPGLGDTAMYLCATSREPGSYTGELFFGEGSRLTVL.

The rearrangement joins TRBV19 to TRBJ1-4; maybe TRBD1 (5 bases). The germline CDR1 and CDR2 sequences are LNHDA and SQIVND (reference sequence). V was cut by 3 bases and J by 4 bases, with 9 bases left in between. The CDR3 extends over 14 amino acids. CDR3 loop: CASSIDSLNEKLFF. The CDR3 nucleotides are TGTGCCAGTAGTATCGACAGCCTTAATGAAAAACTGTTTTTT.

The chain carries TRBV9 and TRBJ2-3; D perhaps matches TRBD1 (5 bases). This CDR3 contains 15 residues. The germline gives CDR1 SGDLS, CDR2 YYNGEE. Trimming pared 3 bases from V and 2 bases from J, leaving 13 bases between. The CDR3 nucleotides are TGTGCCAGCAGCGGCGGTAGGGGTTTCACAGATACGCAGTATTTT. Translating gives CASSGGRGFTDTQYF.

The chain employs TRBV5-1 and TRBJ1-1, with TRBD1 as a possible D gene (6 bases). CDR1 and CDR2 from the germline V gene are SGHRS and YFSETQ. V lost 3 bases, J lost 0 bases, and 15 bases lay in between. This CDR3 contains 16 residues. The CDR3 DNA reads as TGCGCCAGCAGCTCAAAGGCAGGGGTCATGAACACTGAAGCTTTCTTT. It specifies CASSSKAGVMNTEAFF.